This TCR beta chain is from a study of CD8 T cells in Susac syndrome. General study findings and limits: TCR sequencing and HLA analysis covered a relatively small number of individuals.

Looked up from germline, CDR1 is SEHNR and CDR2 is FQNEAQ (reference sequence). This CDR3 spans 14 amino acids. V shed 4 bases, J shed 4 bases, and the junction held 4 bases outside the gene matches. Reverse transcription of roughly 0.5 to 1 ug RNA was carried out with random hexamers. Across 54 Vbeta and 13 Jbeta, immunoSEQ multiplex PCR amplified TCR beta CDR3. TCRdb itself ran the immunoSEQ multiplex PCR reads through MiXCR, one entry per CDR3 protein. The table records 210,000 or so distinct CDR3 sequences, 80% to 95% of them present only once. Note on this clonotype: What it binds is unknown.

The CD8+ and CD4+ T cells were isolated magnetically using a negative isolation approach, whereas the TEMRA cells were enriched by FACS. This clonotype was obtained from a human donor with multiple sclerosis. Sequences were obtained from CD8+ T cells from PBMCs. The V call is TRBV7-9, the J call TRBJ1-5; 7 nucleotides agree with TRBD1. CDR3: CASSSGGRNQPQHF. CDR3 coding DNA: TGTGCCAGCAGCTCAGGGGGTCGGAATCAGCCCCAGCATTTT.